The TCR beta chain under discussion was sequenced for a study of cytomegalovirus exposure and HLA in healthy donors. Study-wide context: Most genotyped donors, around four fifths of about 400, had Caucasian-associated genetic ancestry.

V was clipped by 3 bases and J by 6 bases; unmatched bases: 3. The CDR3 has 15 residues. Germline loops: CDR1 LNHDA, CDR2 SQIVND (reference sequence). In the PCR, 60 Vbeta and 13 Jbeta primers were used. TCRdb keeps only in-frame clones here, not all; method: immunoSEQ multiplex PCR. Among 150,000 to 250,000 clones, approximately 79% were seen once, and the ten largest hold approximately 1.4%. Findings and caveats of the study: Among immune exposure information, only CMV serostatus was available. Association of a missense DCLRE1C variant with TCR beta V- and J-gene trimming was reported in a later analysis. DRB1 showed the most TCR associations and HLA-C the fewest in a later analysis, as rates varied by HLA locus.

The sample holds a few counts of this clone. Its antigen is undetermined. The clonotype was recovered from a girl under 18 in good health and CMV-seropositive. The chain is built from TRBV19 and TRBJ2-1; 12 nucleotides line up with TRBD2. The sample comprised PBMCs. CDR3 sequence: CASSIPSGGVNEQFF. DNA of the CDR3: TGTGCCAGTAGTATTCCTAGCGGGGGGGTCAATGAGCAGTTCTTC.